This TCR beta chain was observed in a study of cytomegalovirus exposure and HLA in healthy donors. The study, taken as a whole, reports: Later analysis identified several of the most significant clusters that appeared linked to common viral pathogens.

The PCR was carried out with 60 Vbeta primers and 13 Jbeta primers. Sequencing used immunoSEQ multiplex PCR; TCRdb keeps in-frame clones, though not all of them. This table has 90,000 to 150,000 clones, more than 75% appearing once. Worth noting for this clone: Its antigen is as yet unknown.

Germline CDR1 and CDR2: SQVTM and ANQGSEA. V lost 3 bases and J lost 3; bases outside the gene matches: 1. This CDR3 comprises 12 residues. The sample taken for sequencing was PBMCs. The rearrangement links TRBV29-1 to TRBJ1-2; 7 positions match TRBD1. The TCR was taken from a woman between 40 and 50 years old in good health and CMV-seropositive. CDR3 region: CSVDGTDYGYTF. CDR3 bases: TGCAGCGTTGATGGGACAGACTATGGCTACACCTTC.